This T cell receptor (beta chain) was identified during a study of control samples from healthy donors and cancer patients. Profiling relied on immunoSEQ multiplex PCR, and the TCRdb table lists in-frame clones only, not all of them. The sample has 35,000 to 55,000 clones; around 75% are singletons. The CDR3 consists of 14 residues. Per the germline V gene, CDR1 is SEHNR and CDR2 is FQNEAQ (reference sequence). Trimming left V 5 bases short and J 0 bases short, with 11 bases between. This sequence originates from a male donor with melanoma. This chain links TRBV7-9 with TRBJ2-7; D unclear. Sequencing input: formalin-fixed, paraffin-embedded tissue. CDR3 DNA sequence: TGTGCCAGCAGCCCACAGTGGAGCTCCTACGAGCAGTACTTC. It specifies CASSPQWSSYEQYF.